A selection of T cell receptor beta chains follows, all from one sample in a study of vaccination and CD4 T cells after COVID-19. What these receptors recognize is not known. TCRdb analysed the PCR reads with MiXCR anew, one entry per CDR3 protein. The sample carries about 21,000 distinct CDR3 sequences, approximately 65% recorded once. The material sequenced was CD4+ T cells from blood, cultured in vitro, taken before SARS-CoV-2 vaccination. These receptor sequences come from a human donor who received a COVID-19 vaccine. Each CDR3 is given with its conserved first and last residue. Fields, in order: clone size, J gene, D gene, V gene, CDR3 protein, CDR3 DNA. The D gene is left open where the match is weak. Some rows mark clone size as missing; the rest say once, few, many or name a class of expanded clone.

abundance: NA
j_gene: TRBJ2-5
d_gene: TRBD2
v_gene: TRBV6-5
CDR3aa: CASSYQTSGAGTQYF
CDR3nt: TGTGCCAGCAGTTACCAGACTAGCGGGGCAGGGACCCAGTACTTC

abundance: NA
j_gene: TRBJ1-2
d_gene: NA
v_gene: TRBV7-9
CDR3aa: CASSPRVNYGYTF
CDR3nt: TGTGCCAGCAGCCCCAGGGTTAACTATGGCTACACCTTC

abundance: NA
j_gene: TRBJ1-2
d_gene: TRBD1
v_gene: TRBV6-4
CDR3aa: CASSRTGGSSYGYTF
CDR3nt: TGTGCCAGCAGCCGGACAGGGGGCAGTAGCTATGGCTACACCTTC

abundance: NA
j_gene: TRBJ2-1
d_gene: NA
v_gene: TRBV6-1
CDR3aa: CASSQHGVNEQFF
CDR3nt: TGTGCCAGCAGCCAGCACGGGGTAAATGAGCAGTTCTTC

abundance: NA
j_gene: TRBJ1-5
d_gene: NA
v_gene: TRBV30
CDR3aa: CAWSVPRGRDSNQPQHF
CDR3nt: TGTGCCTGGAGTGTACCCCGTGGCCGGGATAGCAATCAGCCCCAGCATTTT

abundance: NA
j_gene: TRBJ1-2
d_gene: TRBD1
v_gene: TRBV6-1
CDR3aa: CASSGFRQGLPGGYTF
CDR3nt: TGTGCCAGCAGTGGTTTCAGACAGGGACTCCCGGGGGGCTACACCTTC

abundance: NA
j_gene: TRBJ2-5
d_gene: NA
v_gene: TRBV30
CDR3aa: CAWSVGETQYF
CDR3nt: TGTGCCTGGAGTGTAGGGGAGACCCAGTACTTC

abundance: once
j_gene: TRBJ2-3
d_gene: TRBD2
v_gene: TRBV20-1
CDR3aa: CSAKYGGGADTQYF
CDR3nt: TGCAGTGCTAAGTACGGCGGGGGGGCGGATACGCAGTATTTT

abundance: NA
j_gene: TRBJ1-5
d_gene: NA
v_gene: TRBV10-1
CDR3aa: CASSEILALGNQPQHF
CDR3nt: TGCGCCAGCAGTGAGATATTGGCACTCGGCAATCAGCCCCAGCATTTT

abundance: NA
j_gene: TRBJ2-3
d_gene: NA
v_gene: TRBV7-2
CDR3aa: CASSPTEDTDTQYF
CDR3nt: TGTGCCAGCAGCCCCACAGAGGACACAGATACGCAGTATTTT

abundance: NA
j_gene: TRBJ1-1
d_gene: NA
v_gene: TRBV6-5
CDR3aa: CASSYGKENTEAFF
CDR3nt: TGTGCCAGCAGTTACGGTAAGGAGAACACTGAAGCTTTCTTT

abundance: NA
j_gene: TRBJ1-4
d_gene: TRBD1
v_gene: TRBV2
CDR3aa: CASSADRVLNEKLFF
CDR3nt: TGTGCCAGCAGTGCCGACAGGGTCCTAAATGAAAAACTGTTTTTT

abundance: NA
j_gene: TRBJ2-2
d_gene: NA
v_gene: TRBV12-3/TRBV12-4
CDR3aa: CASRRGGPGELFF
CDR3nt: TGTGCCAGCAGGAGAGGGGGTCCCGGGGAGCTGTTTTTT

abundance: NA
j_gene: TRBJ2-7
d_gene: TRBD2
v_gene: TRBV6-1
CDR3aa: CASNRLANTYEQYF
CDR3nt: TGTGCCAGCAACCGACTAGCGAACACCTACGAGCAGTACTTC

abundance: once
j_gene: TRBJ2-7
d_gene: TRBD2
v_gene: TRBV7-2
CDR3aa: CASRLLAGASYEQYF
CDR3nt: TGTGCCAGCAGATTACTAGCGGGGGCGTCCTACGAGCAGTACTTC

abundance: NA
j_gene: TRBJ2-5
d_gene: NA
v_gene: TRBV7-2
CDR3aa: CASSLRGWIQETQYF
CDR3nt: TGTGCCAGCAGCCTAAGAGGGTGGATCCAAGAGACCCAGTACTTC

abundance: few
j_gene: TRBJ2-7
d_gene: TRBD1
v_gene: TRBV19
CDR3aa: CASSSWTGPDEQYF
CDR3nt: TGTGCCAGTAGTTCCTGGACAGGGCCTGACGAGCAGTACTTC

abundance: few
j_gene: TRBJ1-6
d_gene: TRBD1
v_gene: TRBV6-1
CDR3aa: CASIRRTGGGEPLHF
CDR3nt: TGTGCCAGCATAAGGAGAACAGGGGGCGGTGAGCCCCTCCACTTT

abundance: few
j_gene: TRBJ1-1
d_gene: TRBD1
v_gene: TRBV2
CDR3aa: CASSERFWAGTGLEAFF
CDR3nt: TGTGCCAGCAGTGAAAGATTTTGGGCCGGGACAGGGCTTGAAGCTTTCTTT

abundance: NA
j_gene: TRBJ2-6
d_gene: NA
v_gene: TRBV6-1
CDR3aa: CASSADRYSGANVLTF
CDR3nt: TGTGCCAGCAGTGCCGACAGGTACTCTGGGGCCAACGTCCTGACTTTC

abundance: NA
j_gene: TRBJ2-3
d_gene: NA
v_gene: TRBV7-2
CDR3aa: CASSTYGDTQYF
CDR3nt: TGTGCCAGCAGCACTTACGGGGATACGCAGTATTTT

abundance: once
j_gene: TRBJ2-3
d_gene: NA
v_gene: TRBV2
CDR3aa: CASSVFRTDTQYF
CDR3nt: TGTGCCAGCAGTGTCTTCCGCACAGATACGCAGTATTTT

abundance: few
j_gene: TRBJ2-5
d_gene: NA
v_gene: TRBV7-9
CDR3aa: CASSRAGQPQETQYF
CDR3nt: TGTGCCAGCAGCCGCGCGGGACAGCCGCAAGAGACCCAGTACTTC